These 9 T cell receptor beta chains originate from one sample sequenced in a study of T cell changes during pregnancy in multiple sclerosis. Assay: immunoSEQ multiplex PCR; the TCRdb copy retains only in-frame clones and omits some. Among some 97,000 clones listed, around 92% were seen once. Sequences were derived from peripheral blood, sampled after pregnancy. Receptors were obtained from a female donor with multiple sclerosis, enrolled in a pregnancy study.

This clone has just one count. The V and J genes are TRBV27 and TRBJ2-1; TRBD2 is a possible D gene (6 bases). CDR1 is MNHEY, CDR2 SMNVEV, per germline (reference sequence). There are 15 residues in the CDR3. V lost 5 bases and J lost 5, with 16 bases in between. This CDR3 reads CASSLGTLYHNEQFF. CDR3 coding DNA: TGTGCCAGCAGTCTCGGGACTCTATATCACAATGAGCAGTTCTTC.

The gene calls are TRBV6-1 and TRBJ1-3, with 8 bases lining up with TRBD1. Trimming took 2 bases from V and 1 from J; bases not matched to a gene: 1. The CDR3 is 15 amino acids. Per the germline V gene, CDR1 is MNHNS and CDR2 is SASEGT. The CDR3 DNA reads as TGTGCCAGCAGTGAAAGGGACAGGTCTGGAAACACCATATATTTT. Encoded protein: CASSERDRSGNTIYF.

The chain couples TRBV6-5 to TRBJ2-4; TRBD2 might be the D (6 bases). There are 15 residues in the CDR3. V was trimmed by 4 bases and J by 1 base, leaving 11 bases between them. From germline, CDR1 is MNHEY and CDR2 SVGAGI. The CDR3 here is CASSSQEGAKNIQYF. In DNA form, the CDR3 reads TGTGCCAGCAGTTCTCAGGAGGGGGCCAAAAACATTCAGTACTTC.

The gene calls are TRBV5-4 and TRBJ2-5; 12 nucleotides agree with TRBD1. CDR3 length equals 16 residues. J lost 2 bases, V lost 2 bases, and 4 bases had no gene match. Germline values: CDR1 SGHNT, CDR2 YYREEE (reference sequence). The CDR3 DNA reads as TGTGCCAGCAGCTTCGGGACAGGGGGCCGTCAAGAGACCCAGTACTTC. It codes for CASSFGTGGRQETQYF.

The rearrangement joins TRBV2 to TRBJ1-5; 7 bases map to TRBD1. V was clipped by 5 bases and J by 2 bases; unmatched bases: 3. Germline lookup yields CDR1 SNHLY and CDR2 FYNNEI. The CDR3 consists of 14 residues. DNA for the CDR3: TGTGCCAGCAGTTCCGGGACAGGCAATCAGCCCCAGCATTTT. Its protein is CASSSGTGNQPQHF.

This rearrangement joins TRBV28 to TRBJ1-5; TRBD1 matches 10 bases. The CDR3 extends over 15 amino acids. With 2 bases clipped from V and 5 bases from J, the junction kept 3 bases outside the gene matches. CDR1 MDHEN and CDR2 SYDVKM come from the germline V gene. CDR3 protein: CASSLTGTGDQPQHF. CDR3 DNA sequence: TGTGCCAGCAGTTTAACCGGGACAGGGGATCAGCCCCAGCATTTT. Using reference TRBV28 and TRBJ1-5 for the parts outside the CDR3, the full variable domain is DVKVTQSSRYLVKRTGEKVFLECVQDMDHENMFWYRQDPGLGLRLIYFSYDVKMKEKGDIPEGYSVSREKKERFSLILESASTNQTSMYLCASSLTGTGDQPQHFGDGTRLSIL.

The chain employs TRBV11-2 and TRBJ1-1, with D tentatively TRBD1 (6 bases). This CDR3 region has 12 residues. V was pared by 4 bases and J by 11 bases, with 14 bases between. Germline V CDR1 and CDR2: SGHAT, FQNNGV. The CDR3 protein is CASSSDRLGAFF. The CDR3, as DNA: TGTGCCAGCAGCTCCGACAGGCTAGGGGCTTTCTTT.

V gene TRBV9 combines with J gene TRBJ2-3; tentatively, D is TRBD2 (5 bases). V was clipped by 0 bases and J by 0 bases, with 11 bases between them. The germline CDR1 and CDR2 sequences are SGDLS and YYNGEE. The CDR3 loop spans 16 amino acids. The CDR3 here is CASSVEGGLSTDTQYF. For the CDR3, the DNA is TGTGCCAGCAGCGTAGAGGGCGGACTTAGCACAGATACGCAGTATTTT. The whole variable domain, filled in from reference TRBV9 and TRBJ2-3, reads DSGVTQTPKHLITATGQRVTLRCSPRSGDLSVYWYQQSLDQGLQFLIQYYNGEERAKGNILERFSAQQFPDLHSELNLSSLELGDSALYFCASSVEGGLSTDTQYFGPGTRLTVL.

This clone appeared a single time. The J gene is TRBJ1-2, the V gene TRBV29-1, with 7 nucleotides matching TRBD1. The ends lost 8 bases at V and 4 bases at J; junction bases unmatched: 10. CDR3 length: 13 residues. Per germline, CDR1 SQVTM and CDR2 ANQGSEA. CDR3 sequence: CSTSQGVGYGYTF. The DNA for the CDR3 is TGCAGCACAAGTCAGGGGGTAGGCTATGGCTACACCTTC.